The 9 T cell receptor beta chains reported below all come from one sample, sequenced in a study of shared T cell receptors in the human thymus. Some clones are missing from TCRdb's copy, which holds only in-frame ones; the method was immunoSEQ multiplex PCR. Of a few hundred thousand clones in the sample, approximately 95% were seen once. Input material: thymocytes. Receptors were obtained from a human donor.

The chain has TRBV27 and TRBJ2-3; 10 bases fit TRBD1. The CDR3 is 16 amino acids. V dropped 4 bases and J dropped 4; count of bases not matched to a gene: 8. Germline values: CDR1 MNHEY, CDR2 SMNVEV (reference sequence). The CDR3 loop is CASSSSTGGISDTQYF. CDR3 bases: TGTGCCAGCAGTTCCTCGACAGGGGGCATTTCAGATACGCAGTATTTT.

The table lists this clone with a count of one. This chain uses TRBV15 with TRBJ2-1, with D perhaps matching TRBD2 (6 bases). Trimming took 5 bases from V and 8 from J, leaving 16 bases between them. CDR1 LNHNV and CDR2 YYDKDF come from the germline V gene (reference sequence). This CDR3 is built from 14 residues. CDR3 nucleotide sequence: TGTGCCACCAGCCGGCGGGGTAGTCTCCATGAGCAGTTCTTC. This sequence encodes CATSRRGSLHEQFF.

This clone was seen a single time. The chain recombines TRBV19 with TRBJ2-7; D unclear. Between the trimmed V and J ends, which lost 2 bases and 4 bases, there was a span of 9 bases. This CDR3 region has 13 residues. Germline lookup yields CDR1 LNHDA and CDR2 SQIVND (reference sequence). CDR3 region: CASSISQGYEQYF. The CDR3 nucleotides are TGTGCCAGTAGTATAAGCCAAGGGTACGAGCAGTACTTC.

CDR3 DNA sequence: TGTGCCAGCAGCTTCAGGTCTAGAATTTCGGGCTCCTACGAGCAGTACTTC. Translated, it gives CASSFRSRISGSYEQYF. This chain connects TRBV5-4 to TRBJ2-7, with no clear D. The V and J ends lost 2 bases and 0 bases respectively, with 18 bases between them. Germline V gene data show CDR1 as SGHNT and CDR2 as YYREEE (reference sequence). The CDR3 totals 17 residues.

This clone was seen only once. The chain carries TRBV19 and TRBJ1-2; unclear D gene. Trimming shortened V by 5 bases and J by 9 bases, and 22 bases separated the two germline ends. This CDR3 has 15 amino acids. Germline V gene data show CDR1 as LNHDA and CDR2 as SQIVND (reference sequence). CDR3 region: CASSPDAGRWGSYTF. The CDR3 DNA sequence: TGTGCCAGTAGTCCAGACGCGGGAAGGTGGGGAAGCTACACCTTC.

The chain links TRBV7-2 to TRBJ2-5; a possible D gene is TRBD2 (5 bases). V lost 5 bases and J lost 1, with 20 bases in between. Germline values: CDR1 SGHTA, CDR2 FQGNSA. The CDR3 extends over 17 amino acids. CDR3 amino acids: CASSLRPLQRSQETQYF. In DNA form, the CDR3 reads TGTGCCAGCAGCCTACGCCCGTTACAGCGGAGCCAAGAGACCCAGTACTTC.

The chain couples TRBV27 to TRBJ2-1; 7 nucleotides agree with TRBD1. This CDR3 comprises 16 residues. The germline V gene encodes CDR1 MNHEY and CDR2 SMNVEV (reference sequence). Trimming at V came to 0 bases and at J to 3 bases, leaving 5 bases not matched to a gene. The CDR3 loop reads CASSLSYGTDYNEQFF. For the CDR3, the DNA is TGTGCCAGCAGTTTATCCTACGGGACAGACTACAATGAGCAGTTCTTC.

The chain is built from TRBV28 and TRBJ2-7; TRBD1 matches at 8 bases. J gave up 0 bases and V 1 base, and 11 bases lay outside the gene matches. Looked up from germline, CDR1 is MDHEN and CDR2 is SYDVKM. The CDR3 extends over 18 amino acids. As DNA, the CDR3 is TGTGCCAGCAGTTTATTCCCCGCAGGGGGCGCTAGCTCCTACGAGCAGTACTTC. Amino acid sequence: CASSLFPAGGASSYEQYF.

The chain carries TRBV29-1 and TRBJ2-1, with TRBD2 matching 15 bases. V lost 6 bases, J lost 8 bases, and 2 bases stayed unmatched. The CDR3 is made up of 13 amino acids. Germline CDR1 and CDR2: SQVTM and ANQGSEA. CDR3 in DNA: TGCAGCGTGGGACTAGCGGGAGGTTATGAGCAGTTCTTC. Protein: CSVGLAGGYEQFF.